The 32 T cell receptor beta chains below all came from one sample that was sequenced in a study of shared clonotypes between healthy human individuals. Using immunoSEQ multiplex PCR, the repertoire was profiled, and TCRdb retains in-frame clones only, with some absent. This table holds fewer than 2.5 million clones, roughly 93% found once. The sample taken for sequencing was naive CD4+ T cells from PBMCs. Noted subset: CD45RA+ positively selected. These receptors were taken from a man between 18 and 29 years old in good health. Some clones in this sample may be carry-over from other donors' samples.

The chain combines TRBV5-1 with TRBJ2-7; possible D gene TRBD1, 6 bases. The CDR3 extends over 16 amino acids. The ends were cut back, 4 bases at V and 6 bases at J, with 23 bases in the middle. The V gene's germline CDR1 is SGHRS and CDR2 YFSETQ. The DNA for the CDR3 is TGCGCCAGCAGCCCACCTACAGGGATGGGTTATGGCGAGCAGTACTTC. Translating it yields CASSPPTGMGYGEQYF.

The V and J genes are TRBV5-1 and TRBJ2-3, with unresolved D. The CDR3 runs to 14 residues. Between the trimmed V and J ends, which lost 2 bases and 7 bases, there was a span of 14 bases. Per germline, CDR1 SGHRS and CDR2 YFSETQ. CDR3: CASSLSQGLNTQYF. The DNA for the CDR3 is TGCGCCAGCAGCTTAAGCCAAGGTTTGAATACGCAGTATTTT.

In nucleotides, the CDR3 is TGTGCCAGCTCACCCGCTTCGCGAAACTATGGCTACACCTTC. Its translation: CASSPASRNYGYTF. The chain is built from TRBV18 and TRBJ1-2; D gene ambiguous. V was pared by 3 bases and J by 2 bases, with 10 bases between. Germline V gene data show CDR1 as KGHSH and CDR2 as LQKENI. The CDR3 covers 14 residues.

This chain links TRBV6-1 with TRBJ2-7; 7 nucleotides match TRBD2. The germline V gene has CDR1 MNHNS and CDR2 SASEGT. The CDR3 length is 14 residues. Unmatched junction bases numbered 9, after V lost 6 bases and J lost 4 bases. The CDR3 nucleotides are TGTGCCAGCAGATCCGGGAGCGGGGTTTACGAGCAGTACTTC. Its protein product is CASRSGSGVYEQYF.

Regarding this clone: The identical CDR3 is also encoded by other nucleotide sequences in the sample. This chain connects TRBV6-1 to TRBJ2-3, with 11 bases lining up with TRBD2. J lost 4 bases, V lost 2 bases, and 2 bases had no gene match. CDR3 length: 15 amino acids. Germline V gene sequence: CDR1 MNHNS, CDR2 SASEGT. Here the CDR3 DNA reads TGTGCCAGCAGTGAATTACTAGCGGGAGCAGATACGCAGTATTTT. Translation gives CASSELLAGADTQYF.

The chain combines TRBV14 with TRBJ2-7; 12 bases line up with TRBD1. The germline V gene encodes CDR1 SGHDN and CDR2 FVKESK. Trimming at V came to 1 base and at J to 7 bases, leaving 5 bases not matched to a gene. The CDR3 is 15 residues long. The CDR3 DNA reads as TGTGCCAGCAGCCAAGCGGGGGACAGGGGGCGGGAGCAGTACTTC. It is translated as CASSQAGDRGREQYF.

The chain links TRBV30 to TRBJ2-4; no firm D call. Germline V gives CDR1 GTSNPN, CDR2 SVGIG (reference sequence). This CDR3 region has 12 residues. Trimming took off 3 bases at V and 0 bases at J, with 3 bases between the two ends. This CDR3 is CAWSEAKNIQYF. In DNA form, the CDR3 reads TGTGCCTGGAGCGAAGCCAAAAACATTCAGTACTTC. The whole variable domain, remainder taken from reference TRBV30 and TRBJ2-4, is SQTIHQWPATLVQPVGSPLSLECTVEGTSNPNLYWYRQAAGRGLQLLFYSVGIGQISSEVPQNLSASRPQDRQFILSSKKLLLSDSGFYLCAWSEAKNIQYFGAGTRLSVL.

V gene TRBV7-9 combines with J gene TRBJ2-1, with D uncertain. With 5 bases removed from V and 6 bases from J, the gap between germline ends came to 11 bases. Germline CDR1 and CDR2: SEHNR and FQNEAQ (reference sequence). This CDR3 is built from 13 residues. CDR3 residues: CASSLKTTNEQFF. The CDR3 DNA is TGTGCCAGCAGCCTTAAAACAACCAATGAGCAGTTCTTC. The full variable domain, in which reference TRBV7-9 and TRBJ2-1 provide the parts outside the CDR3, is DTGVSQNPRHKITKRGQNVTFRCDPISEHNRLYWYRQTLGQGPEFLTYFQNEAQLEKSRLLSDRFSAERPKGSFSTLEIQRTEQGDSAMYLCASSLKTTNEQFFGPGTRLTVL.

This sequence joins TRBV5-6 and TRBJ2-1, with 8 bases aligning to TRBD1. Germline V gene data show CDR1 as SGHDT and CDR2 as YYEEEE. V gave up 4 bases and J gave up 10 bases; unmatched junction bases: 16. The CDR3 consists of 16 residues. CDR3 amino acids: CASSRLWTGFFDEQFF. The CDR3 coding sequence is TGTGCCAGCAGCCGTTTGTGGACAGGGTTTTTCGACGAGCAGTTCTTC.

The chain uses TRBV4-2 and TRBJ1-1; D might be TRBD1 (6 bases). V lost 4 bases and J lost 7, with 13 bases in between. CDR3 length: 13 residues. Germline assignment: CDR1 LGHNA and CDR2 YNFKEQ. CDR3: CASSLRGSSEAFF. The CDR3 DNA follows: TGTGCCAGCAGCCTGAGGGGGTCGAGTGAAGCTTTCTTT.

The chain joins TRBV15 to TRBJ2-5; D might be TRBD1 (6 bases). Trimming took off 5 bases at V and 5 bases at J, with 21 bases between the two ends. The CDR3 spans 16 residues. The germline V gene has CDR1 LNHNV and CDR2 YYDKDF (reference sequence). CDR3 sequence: CATSWTSDTGIETQYF. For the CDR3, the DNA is TGTGCCACCAGCTGGACGAGCGACACAGGGATTGAGACCCAGTACTTC.

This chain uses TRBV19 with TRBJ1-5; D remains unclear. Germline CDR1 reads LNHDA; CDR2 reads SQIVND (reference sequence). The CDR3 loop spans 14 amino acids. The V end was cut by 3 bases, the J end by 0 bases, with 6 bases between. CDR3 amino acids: CASSIVFSNQPQHF. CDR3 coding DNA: TGTGCCAGTAGTATCGTTTTTAGCAATCAGCCCCAGCATTTT.

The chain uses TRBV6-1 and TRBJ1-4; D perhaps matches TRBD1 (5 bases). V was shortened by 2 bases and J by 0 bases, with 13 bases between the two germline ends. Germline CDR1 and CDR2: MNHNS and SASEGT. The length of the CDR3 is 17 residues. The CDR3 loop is CASSEIRAGATNEKLFF. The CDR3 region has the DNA TGTGCCAGCAGTGAAATCAGGGCAGGTGCAACTAATGAAAAACTGTTTTTT.

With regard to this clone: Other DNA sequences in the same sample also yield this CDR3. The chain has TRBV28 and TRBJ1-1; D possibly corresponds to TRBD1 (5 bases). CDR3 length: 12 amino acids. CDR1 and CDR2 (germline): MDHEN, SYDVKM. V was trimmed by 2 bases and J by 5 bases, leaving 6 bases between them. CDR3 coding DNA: TGTGCCAGCAGTTTAAGGGGTACTGAAGCTTTCTTT. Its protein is CASSLRGTEAFF.

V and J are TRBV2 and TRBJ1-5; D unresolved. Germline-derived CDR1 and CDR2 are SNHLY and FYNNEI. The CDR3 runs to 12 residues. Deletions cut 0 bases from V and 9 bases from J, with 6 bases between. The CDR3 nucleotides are TGTGCCAGCAGTGAAGCTCGTTGGCCCCAGCATTTT. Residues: CASSEARWPQHF.

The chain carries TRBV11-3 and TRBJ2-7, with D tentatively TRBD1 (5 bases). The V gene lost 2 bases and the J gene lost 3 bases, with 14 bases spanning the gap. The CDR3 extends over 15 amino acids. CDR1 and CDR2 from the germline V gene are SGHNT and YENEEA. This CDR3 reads CASSLWAGLFYEQYF. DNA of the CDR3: TGTGCCAGCAGCTTATGGGCAGGGCTTTTCTACGAGCAGTACTTC.

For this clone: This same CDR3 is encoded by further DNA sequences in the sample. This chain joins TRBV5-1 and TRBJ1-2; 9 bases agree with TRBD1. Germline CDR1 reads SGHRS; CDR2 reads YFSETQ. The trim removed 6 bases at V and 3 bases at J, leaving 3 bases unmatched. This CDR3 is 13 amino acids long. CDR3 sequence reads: CASTTGGDYGYTF. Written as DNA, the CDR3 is TGCGCCAGCACTACAGGGGGCGACTATGGCTACACCTTC.

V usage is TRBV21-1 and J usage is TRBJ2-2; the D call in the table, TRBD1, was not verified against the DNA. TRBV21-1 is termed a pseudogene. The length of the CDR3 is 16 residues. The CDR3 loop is CASSRETGVISGELFF. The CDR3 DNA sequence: TGTGCCAGCAGCAGAGAAACAGGGGTAATCTCCGGGGAGCTGTTTTTT.

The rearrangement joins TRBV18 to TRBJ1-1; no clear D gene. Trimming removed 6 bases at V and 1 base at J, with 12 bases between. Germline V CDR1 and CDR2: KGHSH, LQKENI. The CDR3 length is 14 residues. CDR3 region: CASSPSVTNTEAFF. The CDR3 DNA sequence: TGTGCCAGCTCCCCTAGTGTTACGAACACTGAAGCTTTCTTT.

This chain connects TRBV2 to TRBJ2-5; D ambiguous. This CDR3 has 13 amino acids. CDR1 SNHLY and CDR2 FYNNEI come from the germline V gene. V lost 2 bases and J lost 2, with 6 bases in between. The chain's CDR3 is CASSESQQETQYF. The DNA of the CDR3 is TGTGCCAGCAGTGAAAGTCAACAAGAGACCCAGTACTTC.

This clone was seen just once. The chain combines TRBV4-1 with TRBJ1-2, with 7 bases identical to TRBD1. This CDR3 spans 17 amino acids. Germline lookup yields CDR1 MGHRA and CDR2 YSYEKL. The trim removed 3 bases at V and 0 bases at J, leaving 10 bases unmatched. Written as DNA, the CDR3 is TGCGCCAGCAGCCACGGCGACTACAGGGGCACTAACTATGGCTACACCTTC. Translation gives CASSHGDYRGTNYGYTF.

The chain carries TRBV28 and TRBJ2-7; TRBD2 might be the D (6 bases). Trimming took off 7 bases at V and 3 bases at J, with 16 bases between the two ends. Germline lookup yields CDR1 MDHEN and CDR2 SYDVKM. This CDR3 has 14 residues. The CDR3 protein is CASTTPGSGYEQYF. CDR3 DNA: TGTGCCAGCACCACTCCCGGGAGCGGCTACGAGCAGTACTTC.

The CDR3 is CASSHGRYRGNQPQHF. The CDR3, as DNA: TGTGCCAGCAGCCACGGCCGATACAGGGGCAATCAGCCCCAGCATTTT. The chain employs TRBV7-3 and TRBJ1-5; the D gene is possibly TRBD1 (6 bases). Germline loops: CDR1 SGHTA, CDR2 FQGTGA. The V gene lost 5 bases and the J gene lost 2 bases, with 16 bases spanning the gap. The CDR3 is made up of 16 amino acids.

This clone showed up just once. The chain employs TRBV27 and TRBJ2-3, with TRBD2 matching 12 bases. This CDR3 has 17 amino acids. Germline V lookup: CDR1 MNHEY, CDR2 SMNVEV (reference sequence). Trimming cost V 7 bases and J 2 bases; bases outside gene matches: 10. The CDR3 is CASTMTTSGRPTDTQYF. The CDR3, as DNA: TGTGCCAGCACCATGACGACTAGCGGGAGACCCACAGATACGCAGTATTTT.

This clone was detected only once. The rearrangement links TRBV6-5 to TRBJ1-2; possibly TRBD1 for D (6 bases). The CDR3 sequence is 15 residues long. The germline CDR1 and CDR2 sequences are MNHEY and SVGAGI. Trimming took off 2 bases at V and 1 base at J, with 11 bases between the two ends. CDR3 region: CASSYRHRVNYGYTF. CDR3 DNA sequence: TGTGCCAGCAGTTACCGGCACAGGGTTAACTATGGCTACACCTTC.

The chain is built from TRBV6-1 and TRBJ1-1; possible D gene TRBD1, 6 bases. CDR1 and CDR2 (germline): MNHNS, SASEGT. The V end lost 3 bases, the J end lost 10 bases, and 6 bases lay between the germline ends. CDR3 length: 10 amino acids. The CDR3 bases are TGTGCCAGCAGTGACAGGGGAGCTTTCTTT. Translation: CASSDRGAFF.

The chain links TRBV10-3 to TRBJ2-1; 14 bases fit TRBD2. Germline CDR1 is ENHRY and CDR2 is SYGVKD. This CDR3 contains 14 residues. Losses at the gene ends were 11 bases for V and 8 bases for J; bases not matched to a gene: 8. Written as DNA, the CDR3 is TGTGCCGGCAGCCCGGGACTAGCGGGAGATGAGCAGTTCTTC. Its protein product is CAGSPGLAGDEQFF.

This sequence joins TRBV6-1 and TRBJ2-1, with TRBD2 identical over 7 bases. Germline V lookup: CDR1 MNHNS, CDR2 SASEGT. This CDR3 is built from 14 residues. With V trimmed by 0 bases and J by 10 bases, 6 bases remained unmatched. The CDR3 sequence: CASSEAGGGGEQFF. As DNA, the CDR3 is TGTGCCAGCAGTGAAGCGGGGGGGGGAGGCGAGCAGTTCTTC.

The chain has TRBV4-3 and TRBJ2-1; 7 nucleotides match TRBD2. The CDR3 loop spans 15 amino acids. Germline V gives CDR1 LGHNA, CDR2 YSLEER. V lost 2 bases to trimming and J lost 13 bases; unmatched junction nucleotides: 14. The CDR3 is CASSQPGTGTTVQFF. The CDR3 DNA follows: TGCGCCAGCAGCCAACCTGGTACCGGGACTACCGTTCAGTTCTTC.

The CDR3 DNA reads TGCGCCAGCAGCCTACTAGGACAGGGGGAATACAATGAGCAGTTCTTC. Translation gives CASSLLGQGEYNEQFF. The genes are TRBV5-1 and TRBJ2-1; TRBD1 matches 10 bases. CDR1 and CDR2 from the germline V gene are SGHRS and YFSETQ. Germline trimming cut 4 bases from V and 4 bases from J; bases unmatched to any gene: 8. CDR3 length: 16 residues.

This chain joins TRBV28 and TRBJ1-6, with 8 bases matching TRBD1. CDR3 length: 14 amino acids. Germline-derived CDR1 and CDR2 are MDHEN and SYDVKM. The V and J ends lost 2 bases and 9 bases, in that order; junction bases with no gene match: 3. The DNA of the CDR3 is TGTGCCAGCAGTTTAGACAGGGGCGGTTCACCCCTCCACTTT. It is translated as CASSLDRGGSPLHF. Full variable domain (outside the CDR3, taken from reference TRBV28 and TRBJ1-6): DVKVTQSSRYLVKRTGEKVFLECVQDMDHENMFWYRQDPGLGLRLIYFSYDVKMKEKGDIPEGYSVSREKKERFSLILESASTNQTSMYLCASSLDRGGSPLHFGNGTRLTVT.

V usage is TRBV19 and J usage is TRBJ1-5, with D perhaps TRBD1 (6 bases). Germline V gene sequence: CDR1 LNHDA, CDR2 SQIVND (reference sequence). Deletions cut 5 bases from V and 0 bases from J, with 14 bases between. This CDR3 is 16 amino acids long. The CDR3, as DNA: TGTGCCAGTAGTTGGAACAGGGAAGCTAGCAATCAGCCCCAGCATTTT. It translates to CASSWNREASNQPQHF. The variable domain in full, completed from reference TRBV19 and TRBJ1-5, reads DGGITQSPKYLFRKEGQNVTLSCEQNLNHDAMYWYRQDPGQGLRLIYYSQIVNDFQKGDIAEGYSVSREKKESFPLTVTSAQKNPTAFYLCASSWNREASNQPQHFGDGTRLSIL.